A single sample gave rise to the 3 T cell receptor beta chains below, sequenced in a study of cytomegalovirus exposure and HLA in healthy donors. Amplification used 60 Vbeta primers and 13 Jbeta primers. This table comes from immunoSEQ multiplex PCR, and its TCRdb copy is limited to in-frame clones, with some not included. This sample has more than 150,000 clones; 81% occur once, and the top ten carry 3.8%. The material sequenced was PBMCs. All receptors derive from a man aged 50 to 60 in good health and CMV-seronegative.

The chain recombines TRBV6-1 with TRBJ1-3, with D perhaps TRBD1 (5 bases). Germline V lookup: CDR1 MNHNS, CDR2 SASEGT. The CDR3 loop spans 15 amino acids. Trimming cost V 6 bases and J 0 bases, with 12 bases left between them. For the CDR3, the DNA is TGTGCCAGCAGCCTAGGGGCCTTCTCTGGAAACACCATATATTTT. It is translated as CASSLGAFSGNTIYF.

In nucleotides, the CDR3 is TGTGCCAGCAGCTTGTCCGGGACACGGAATTCACCCCTCCACTTT. It codes for CASSLSGTRNSPLHF. The chain is built from TRBV5-6 and TRBJ1-6; perhaps TRBD1 as D (6 bases). Looked up from germline, CDR1 is SGHDT and CDR2 is YYEEEE. Trimming shortened V by 1 base and J by 7 bases, and 12 bases separated the two germline ends. This CDR3 contains 15 residues. The whole variable domain, filled in from reference TRBV5-6 and TRBJ1-6, reads DAGVTQSPTHLIKTRGQQVTLRCSPKSGHDTVSWYQQALGQGPQFIFQYYEEEERQRGNFPDRFSGHQFPNYSSELNVNALLLGDSALYLCASSLSGTRNSPLHFGNGTRLTVT.

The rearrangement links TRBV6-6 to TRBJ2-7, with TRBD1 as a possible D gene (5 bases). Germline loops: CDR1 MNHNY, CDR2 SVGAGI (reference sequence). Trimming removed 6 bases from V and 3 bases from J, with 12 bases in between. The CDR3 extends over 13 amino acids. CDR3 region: CASRSDSFYEQYF. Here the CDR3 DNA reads TGTGCCAGCAGGAGTGACAGCTTCTACGAGCAGTACTTC.